The clone carrying this TCR beta chain was observed many times. The data are from a study of T cells in Graves' hyperthyroidism and ophthalmopathy. J was trimmed by 6 bases and V by 4 bases; bases with no gene match: 7. CDR3 length: 16 amino acids. Germline lookup yields CDR1 SGHRS and CDR2 YFSETQ. Amplification yielded TCR beta CDR3 regions, with RNA transcripts as the source. HTBI primers were used for first-round RT-PCR of the TCR CDR3. From the multiplex PCR reads, TCRdb called clonotypes with MiXCR, one entry per CDR3 protein. The sample lists hundreds of thousands of distinct CDR3 sequences; 14% were seen once.

The rearrangement joins TRBV5-1 to TRBJ1-6, with 10 positions matching TRBD1. This TCR came from a woman in her late teens or twenties with Graves' hyperthyroidism. What was sequenced was blood. The CDR3 is CASSPGDRGGNSPLHF. The DNA of the CDR3 is TGCGCCAGCAGCCCAGGGGACAGGGGAGGTAATTCACCCCTCCACTTT.